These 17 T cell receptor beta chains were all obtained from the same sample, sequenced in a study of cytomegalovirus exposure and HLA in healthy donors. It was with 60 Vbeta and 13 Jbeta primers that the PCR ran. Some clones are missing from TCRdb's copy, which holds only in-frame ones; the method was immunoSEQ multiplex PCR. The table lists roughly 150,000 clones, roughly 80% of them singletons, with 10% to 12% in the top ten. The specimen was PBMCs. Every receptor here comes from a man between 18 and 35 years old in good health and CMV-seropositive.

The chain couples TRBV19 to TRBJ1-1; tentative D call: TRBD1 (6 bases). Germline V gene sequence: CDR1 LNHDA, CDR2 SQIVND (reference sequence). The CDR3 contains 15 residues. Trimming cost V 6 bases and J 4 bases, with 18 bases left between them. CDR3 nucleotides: TGTGCCAGTAGCAAGGACCAGGGGTTAGGCACTGAAGCTTTCTTT. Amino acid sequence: CASSKDQGLGTEAFF.

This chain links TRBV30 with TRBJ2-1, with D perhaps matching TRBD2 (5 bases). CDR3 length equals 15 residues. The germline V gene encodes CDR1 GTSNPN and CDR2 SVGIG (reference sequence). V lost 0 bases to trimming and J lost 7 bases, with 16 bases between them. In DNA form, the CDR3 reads TGTGCCTGGAGTGTATTGGCCCGACGGGATAATGAGCAGTTCTTC. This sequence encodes CAWSVLARRDNEQFF.

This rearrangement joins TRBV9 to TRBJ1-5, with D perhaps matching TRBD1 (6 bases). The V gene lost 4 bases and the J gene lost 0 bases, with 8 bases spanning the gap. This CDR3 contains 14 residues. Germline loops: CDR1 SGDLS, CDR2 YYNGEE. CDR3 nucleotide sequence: TGTGCCAGCAGCACAGGGAATAGCAATCAGCCCCAGCATTTT. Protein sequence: CASSTGNSNQPQHF.

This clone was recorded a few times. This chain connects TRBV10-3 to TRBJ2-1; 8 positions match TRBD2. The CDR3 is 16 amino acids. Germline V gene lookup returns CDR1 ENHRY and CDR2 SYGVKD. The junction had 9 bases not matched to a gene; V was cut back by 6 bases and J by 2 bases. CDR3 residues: CAISGNRRGAYNEQFF. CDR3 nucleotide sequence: TGTGCCATCAGCGGAAACAGGCGGGGGGCCTACAATGAGCAGTTCTTC.

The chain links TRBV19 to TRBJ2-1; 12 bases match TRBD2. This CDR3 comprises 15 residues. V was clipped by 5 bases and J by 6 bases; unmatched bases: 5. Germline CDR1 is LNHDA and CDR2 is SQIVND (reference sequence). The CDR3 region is CASSLGTSGSNEQFF. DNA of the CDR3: TGTGCCAGTAGTCTGGGGACTAGCGGGTCCAATGAGCAGTTCTTC.

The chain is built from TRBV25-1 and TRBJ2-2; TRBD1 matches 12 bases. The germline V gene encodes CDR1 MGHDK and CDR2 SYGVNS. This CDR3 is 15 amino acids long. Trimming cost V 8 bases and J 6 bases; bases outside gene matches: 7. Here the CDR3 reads CASRRGQGAAGELFF. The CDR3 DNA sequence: TGTGCCAGCCGTAGGGGACAGGGGGCCGCCGGGGAGCTGTTTTTT.

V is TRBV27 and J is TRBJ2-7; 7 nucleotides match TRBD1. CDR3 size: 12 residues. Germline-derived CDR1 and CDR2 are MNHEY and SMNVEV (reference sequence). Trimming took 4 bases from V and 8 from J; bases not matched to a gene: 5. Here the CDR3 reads CASSSPGQQQYF. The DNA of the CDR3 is TGTGCCAGCAGTTCCCCGGGACAGCAGCAGTACTTC.

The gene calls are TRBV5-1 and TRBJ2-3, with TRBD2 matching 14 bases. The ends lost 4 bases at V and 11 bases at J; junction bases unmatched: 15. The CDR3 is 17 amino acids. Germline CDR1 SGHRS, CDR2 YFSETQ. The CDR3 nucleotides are TGCGCCAGCAGCACCGAGAGGGTTGGGACTAGCGGGAGAATGCAGTATTTT. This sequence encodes CASSTERVGTSGRMQYF.

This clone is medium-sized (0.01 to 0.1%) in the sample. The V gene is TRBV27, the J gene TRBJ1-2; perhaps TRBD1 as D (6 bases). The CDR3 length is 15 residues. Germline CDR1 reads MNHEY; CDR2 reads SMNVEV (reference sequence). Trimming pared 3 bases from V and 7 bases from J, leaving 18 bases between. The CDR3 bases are TGTGCCAGCAGTTTGGGGCCGCAGGGGTCCGGTGGCTACACCTTC. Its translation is CASSLGPQGSGGYTF.

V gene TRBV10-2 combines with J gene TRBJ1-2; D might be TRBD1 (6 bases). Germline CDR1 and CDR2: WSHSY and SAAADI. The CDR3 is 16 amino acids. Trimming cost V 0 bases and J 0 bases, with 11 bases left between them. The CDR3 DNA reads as TGCGCCAGCAGTGAGTCTCGGGCAGGGGCTAACTATGGCTACACCTTC. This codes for CASSESRAGANYGYTF.

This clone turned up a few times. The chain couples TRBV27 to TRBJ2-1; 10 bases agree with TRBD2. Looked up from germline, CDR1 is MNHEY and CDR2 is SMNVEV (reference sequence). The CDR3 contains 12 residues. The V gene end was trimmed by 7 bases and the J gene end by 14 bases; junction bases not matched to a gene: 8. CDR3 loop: CASMALAGVEFF. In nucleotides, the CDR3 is TGTGCCAGCATGGCTCTAGCGGGAGTCGAGTTCTTC.

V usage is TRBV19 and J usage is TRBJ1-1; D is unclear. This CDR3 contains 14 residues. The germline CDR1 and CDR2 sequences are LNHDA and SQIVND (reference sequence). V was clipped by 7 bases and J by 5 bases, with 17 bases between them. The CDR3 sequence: CASTLGDIPTEAFF. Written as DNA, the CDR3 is TGTGCCAGTACCCTGGGAGACATTCCGACTGAAGCTTTCTTT.

As DNA, the CDR3 is TGTGCCAGCAGCTTGTGGTTTGGGGACAGGGCCTACGAGCAGTACTTC. This sequence encodes CASSLWFGDRAYEQYF. The chain is built from TRBV5-6 and TRBJ2-7; 9 bases are shared with TRBD1. Germline trimming cut 1 base from V and 2 bases from J; bases unmatched to any gene: 7. The germline gives CDR1 SGHDT, CDR2 YYEEEE. The length of the CDR3 is 16 residues.

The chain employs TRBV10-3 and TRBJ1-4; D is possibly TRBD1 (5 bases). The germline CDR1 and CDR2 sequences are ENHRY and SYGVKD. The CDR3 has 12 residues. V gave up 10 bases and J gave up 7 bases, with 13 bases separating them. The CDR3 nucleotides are TGTGCCACCCGACAGTACGGTGAAAAACTGTTTTTT. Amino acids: CATRQYGEKLFF.

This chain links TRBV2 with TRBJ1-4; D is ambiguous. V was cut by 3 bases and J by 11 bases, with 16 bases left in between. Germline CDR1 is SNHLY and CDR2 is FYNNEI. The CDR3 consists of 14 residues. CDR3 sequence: CASSEPKRIEKLFF. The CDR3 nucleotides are TGTGCCAGCAGTGAGCCTAAAAGAATTGAGAAACTGTTTTTT.

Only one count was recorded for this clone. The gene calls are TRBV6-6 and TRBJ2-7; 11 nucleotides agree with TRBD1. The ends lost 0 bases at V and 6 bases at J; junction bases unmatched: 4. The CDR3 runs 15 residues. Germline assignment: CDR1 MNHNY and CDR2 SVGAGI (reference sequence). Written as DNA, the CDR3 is TGTGCCAGCAGTTACTCCCCGGGACAGGGGGGCGAGCAGTACTTC. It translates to CASSYSPGQGGEQYF.

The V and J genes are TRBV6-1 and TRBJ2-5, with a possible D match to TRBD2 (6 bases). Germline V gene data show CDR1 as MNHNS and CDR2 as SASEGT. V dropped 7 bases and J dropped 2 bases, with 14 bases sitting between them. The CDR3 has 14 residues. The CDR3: CASTGSSVQETQYF. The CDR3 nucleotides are TGTGCCAGCACTGGATCTAGCGTTCAAGAGACCCAGTACTTC.